Sequencing of this T cell receptor (beta chain) was carried out in a study of Tregs in tolerant kidney transplant recipients. Germline V CDR1 and CDR2: SEHNR, FQNEAQ (reference sequence). This CDR3 is built from 16 residues. With V trimmed by 5 bases and J by 3 bases, 6 bases remained unmatched. Clones were sequenced by immunoSEQ multiplex PCR, and TCRdb holds only the in-frame ones, with some missing. The sample comprises about 88,000 clones, over 85% of which are singletons, and 4.5% to 5% rests with the top ten. The chain employs TRBV7-9 and TRBJ2-2; 10 nucleotides line up with TRBD1. Input material: CD8+ T cells from blood. The clonotype comes from a human donor in good health. The CDR3 region has the DNA TGTGCCAGCAGCCCACGGACAGGGGGTTACACCGGGGAGCTGTTTTTT. It is translated as CASSPRTGGYTGELFF. Based on the CDR3 plus reference TRBV7-9 and TRBJ2-2, the full variable domain is DTGVSQNPRHKITKRGQNVTFRCDPISEHNRLYWYRQTLGQGPEFLTYFQNEAQLEKSRLLSDRFSAERPKGSFSTLEIQRTEQGDSAMYLCASSPRTGGYTGELFFGEGSRLTVL.